A single sample is the source of the 10 T cell receptor beta chains below, sequenced in a study of control samples from healthy donors and cancer patients. Data came from immunoSEQ multiplex PCR; TCRdb stores just in-frame clones and leaves some out. Its table lists approximately 190,000 clones. Material: blood. These receptors all come from a woman younger than 45 in good health.

The J gene is TRBJ1-4, the V gene TRBV11-1, with 8 bases identical to TRBD1. Trimming removed 2 bases from V and 7 bases from J; junction bases left unmatched: 6. There are 15 residues in the CDR3. From germline, CDR1 is SGHAT and CDR2 FQDESV (reference sequence). The CDR3, as DNA: TGTGCCAGCAGCTTACAGGGGGCGAGAGGTGAAAAACTGTTTTTT. This translates into CASSLQGARGEKLFF.

V usage is TRBV19 and J usage is TRBJ1-4; D perhaps matches TRBD1 (6 bases). Trimming shortened V by 2 bases and J by 8 bases, and 12 bases separated the two germline ends. The CDR3 is 14 residues long. Germline V CDR1 and CDR2: LNHDA, SQIVND (reference sequence). The CDR3 sequence: CASSIQGPWEKLFF. The CDR3 DNA follows: TGTGCCAGTAGTATACAGGGGCCGTGGGAAAAACTGTTTTTT.

CDR3 sequence: CASSFGQGRDTQYF. The CDR3 DNA reads TGTGCCAGCAGCTTCGGACAGGGCCGAGATACGCAGTATTTT. V and J are TRBV5-8 and TRBJ2-3; TRBD1 agrees at 8 bases. The trim removed 2 bases at V and 5 bases at J, leaving 4 bases unmatched. CDR3 length: 14 amino acids. Germline assignment: CDR1 SGHTS and CDR2 YDEGEE.

The chain is built from TRBV7-9 and TRBJ2-7; possibly TRBD2 for D (5 bases). V was cut by 3 bases and J by 6 bases, with 12 bases left in between. The germline gives CDR1 SEHNR, CDR2 FQNEAQ (reference sequence). This CDR3 is built from 13 residues. CDR3 loop: CASSFPGMSEQYF. The CDR3 DNA follows: TGTGCCAGCAGCTTTCCGGGGATGAGCGAGCAGTACTTC.

This chain's CDR3 is CASSMVLDSYSYEQYF. The CDR3 DNA sequence: TGTGCCAGTAGTATGGTCTTGGACAGTTACTCCTACGAGCAGTACTTC. The gene calls are TRBV19 and TRBJ2-7; possible D gene TRBD1, 6 bases. CDR3 length: 16 amino acids. The germline V gene encodes CDR1 LNHDA and CDR2 SQIVND (reference sequence). V gave up 3 bases and J gave up 0 bases, with 15 bases separating them.

The rearrangement uses TRBV3-1 (or the pseudogene TRBV3-2) and TRBJ2-7; no clear D. V lost 0 bases, J lost 7 bases, and 16 bases lay in between. The CDR3 spans 15 residues. Germline V gene data show CDR1 as LGHDT and CDR2 as YNNKEL (reference sequence). This CDR3 reads CASSQDKGCPWEQYF. The CDR3 nucleotides are TGTGCCAGCAGCCAAGATAAGGGTTGCCCTTGGGAGCAGTACTTC.

V and J are TRBV5-1 and TRBJ2-3; no firm D call. Trimming shortened V by 0 bases and J by 1 base, and 6 bases separated the two germline ends. CDR1 is SGHRS, CDR2 YFSETQ, per germline. The CDR3 sequence is 14 residues long. The DNA of the CDR3 is TGCGCCAGCAGCTTGGCTCAGCGCACAGATACGCAGTATTTT. Protein product: CASSLAQRTDTQYF.

The V and J genes are TRBV19 and TRBJ2-5; tentative D call: TRBD1 (7 bases). This CDR3 has 16 amino acids. The germline V gene encodes CDR1 LNHDA and CDR2 SQIVND (reference sequence). V dropped 0 bases and J dropped 7 bases, with 18 bases sitting between them. The CDR3 here is CASSIDGPGGGGTQYF. In DNA, the CDR3 is TGTGCCAGTAGTATAGATGGGCCAGGGGGAGGAGGGACCCAGTACTTC.

The chain recombines TRBV10-3 with TRBJ2-2; 7 nucleotides match TRBD1. Germline-derived CDR1 and CDR2 are ENHRY and SYGVKD. Germline trimming cut 2 bases from V and 4 bases from J; bases unmatched to any gene: 7. The CDR3 is 16 amino acids. The CDR3 DNA reads TGTGCCATCAGTGAGGGTAGGGGGCGGTTCACCGGGGAGCTGTTTTTT. It is translated as CAISEGRGRFTGELFF.

This chain connects TRBV24-1 to TRBJ1-4; D gene ambiguous. Per germline, CDR1 KGHDR and CDR2 SFDVKD. CDR3 length: 11 residues. The V end was cut by 2 bases, the J end by 10 bases, with 4 bases between. CDR3 nucleotide sequence: TGTGCCACCAGTGATTATGGAAAACTGTTTTTT. Amino acids: CATSDYGKLFF.